Ten or more counts support the clone carrying this T cell receptor beta chain. Antigen specificity is unknown. Deletions cut 10 bases from V and 8 bases from J, with 17 bases between. The CDR3 has 12 residues. The authors obtained PBMCs from 10 ml of fresh peripheral blood. TCR beta CDR3 region amplification was performed from RNA transcripts. HTBI primers were used for first-round RT-PCR of the TCR CDR3. TCRdb passed the multiplex PCR reads through MiXCR, listing each CDR3 protein once. The sample contains more than 100,000 distinct CDR3 sequences, 45% to 50% of which appear only once. The sample originates from a study of T cells in Graves' hyperthyroidism and ophthalmopathy. Notes on the study in general: Most thyroid-expanded clonotypes above 0.001 were also found in blood. Before onset, by a median of approximately 5.9 months, the model predicted ophthalmopathy.

Sequencing was done on a sample of blood. The clonotype comes from a man aged 40-49 years with Graves' hyperthyroidism. The chain uses TRBV12-3 or TRBV12-4 and TRBJ1-2; D unresolved. The CDR3 DNA follows: TGTGCCACCCGACAAGGGCTTGGGGGCTACACCTTC. This sequence encodes CATRQGLGGYTF.